These 16 T cell receptor beta chains originate from one sample sequenced in a study of ipilimumab plus nivolumab after autologous stem cell transplantation. Here immunoSEQ multiplex PCR was the method, and the copy in TCRdb shows in-frame clones only, minus some. The table records tens of thousands of clones, roughly four fifths of them present only once. Specimen: PBMCs, collected in a trial of ipilimumab plus nivolumab as post-transplant consolidation. The receptors were gathered from a male donor with diffuse large B-cell lymphoma.

As concerns this clone: This may be a read error, as it is one base from a much larger clone. V usage is TRBV5-4 and J usage is TRBJ2-7; TRBD1 agrees at 11 bases. The CDR3 runs to 13 residues. Germline-derived CDR1 and CDR2 are SGHNT and YYREEE (reference sequence). V shed 4 bases, J shed 6 bases, and the junction held 3 bases outside the gene matches. CDR3 sequence reads: CASSPGQGVEQYF. DNA for the CDR3: TGTGCCAGCAGCCCGGGACAGGGGGTCGAGCAGTACTTC. Combining the CDR3 with reference TRBV5-4 and TRBJ2-7 gives the whole variable domain ETGVTQSPTHLIKTRGQQVTLRCSSQSGHNTVSWYQQALGQGPQFIFQYYREEENGRGNFPPRFSGLQFPNYSSELNVNALELDDSALYLCASSPGQGVEQYFGPGTRLTVT.

This clone was found a few times. Other DNA sequences in the same sample also yield this CDR3. The V and J genes are TRBV2 and TRBJ2-5, with D maybe TRBD2 (6 bases). The CDR3 consists of 14 residues. Germline V gene data show CDR1 as SNHLY and CDR2 as FYNNEI. Trimming stripped 6 bases from V and 1 base from J, with 12 bases between. Here the CDR3 DNA reads TGTGCCAGCAGACCCTGGGGACTCCAAGAGACCCAGTACTTC. Translation gives CASRPWGLQETQYF.

The chain joins TRBV30 to TRBJ2-3; possible D gene TRBD2, 6 bases. The CDR3 spans 12 residues. The V gene's germline CDR1 is GTSNPN and CDR2 SVGIG (reference sequence). V lost 2 bases and J lost 9, with 12 bases in between. The CDR3 nucleotides read TGTGCCTGGAGTCCCGACCTAGCGACGCAGTATTTT. Protein: CAWSPDLATQYF.

CDR3 DNA sequence: TGCGCCAGCAGCTTGTTGTCGAGTTTAGCCAAAAACATTCAGTACTTC. It yields the protein CASSLLSSLAKNIQYF. This rearrangement joins TRBV5-1 to TRBJ2-4; no reliable D call. Germline V lookup: CDR1 SGHRS, CDR2 YFSETQ. Between the trimmed V and J ends, which lost 1 base and 0 bases, there was a span of 11 bases. This CDR3 comprises 16 residues.

The rearrangement joins TRBV15 to TRBJ2-4; D is tentatively TRBD1 or TRBD2 (5 bases each). The CDR3 covers 19 residues. Germline-derived CDR1 and CDR2 are LNHNV and YYDKDF (reference sequence). The germline V and J ends were trimmed by 2 bases and 0 bases, with 20 bases remaining between them. Here the CDR3 DNA reads TGTGCCACCAGCAGAACTAGATCTGGGACGGGCCTAGCCAAAAACATTCAGTACTTC. This codes for CATSRTRSGTGLAKNIQYF.

The J gene is TRBJ2-2, the V gene TRBV27; 8 nucleotides agree with TRBD1. The CDR3 totals 16 residues. CDR1 MNHEY and CDR2 SMNVEV come from the germline V gene (reference sequence). V shed 6 bases, J shed 4 bases, and the junction held 10 bases outside the gene matches. The CDR3 sequence: CASSNYLQGGTGELFF. As DNA, the CDR3 is TGTGCCAGCAGCAACTATCTACAGGGGGGCACCGGGGAGCTGTTTTTT.

The genes are TRBV5-1 and TRBJ1-6, with a possible D match to TRBD1 (6 bases). Germline V CDR1 and CDR2: SGHRS, YFSETQ. Trimming removed 6 bases from V and 7 bases from J, with 17 bases in between. CDR3 length: 15 amino acids. CDR3: CASTKQGLDNSPLHF. CDR3 bases: TGCGCCAGCACCAAACAGGGATTAGACAATTCACCCCTCCACTTT.

V and J are TRBV5-1 and TRBJ2-1, with 12 bases identical to TRBD2. The V segment lost 4 bases and the J segment 7 bases; nucleotides outside the gene matches: 6. Germline V gives CDR1 SGHRS, CDR2 YFSETQ. The CDR3 runs 15 residues. The CDR3: CASSPSGGASNEQFF. The CDR3 coding sequence is TGCGCCAGCAGCCCTAGCGGGGGGGCCTCTAATGAGCAGTTCTTC.

This rearrangement joins TRBV11-2 to TRBJ1-3; weak D call: TRBD1 (5 bases). Trimming shortened V by 0 bases and J by 4 bases, and 16 bases separated the two germline ends. Germline V gives CDR1 SGHAT, CDR2 FQNNGV. This CDR3 contains 17 residues. The chain's CDR3 is CASSLDYRSRTGNTIYF. The CDR3 DNA reads as TGTGCCAGCAGCTTAGATTACAGGAGCAGGACAGGAAACACCATATATTTT.

This clone was seen more than once but under ten times. The rearrangement links TRBV7-2 to TRBJ1-3; D gene ambiguous. The V and J ends lost 1 base and 8 bases respectively, with 9 bases between them. Germline V CDR1 and CDR2: SGHTA, FQGNSA. The CDR3 is 13 residues long. The DNA of the CDR3 is TGTGCCAGCAGCTTAGATGCGCCGGACACCATATATTTT. Translated, it gives CASSLDAPDTIYF. Together with reference TRBV7-2 and TRBJ1-3, the CDR3 gives the full variable domain: GAGVSQSPSNKVTEKGKDVELRCDPISGHTALYWYRQSLGQGLEFLIYFQGNSAPDKSGLPSDRFSAERTGGSVSTLTIQRTQQEDSAVYLCASSLDAPDTIYFGEGSWLTVV.

The chain carries TRBV7-3 and TRBJ2-1; 9 positions match TRBD2. V shed 5 bases and J 1 base; nucleotides not matched to a gene: 6. Germline V lookup: CDR1 SGHTA, CDR2 FQGTGA. The CDR3 contains 16 residues. The CDR3 reads CASSLGSGGSYNEQFF. Written as DNA, the CDR3 is TGTGCCAGCAGCCTAGGGAGCGGGGGGTCCTACAATGAGCAGTTCTTC.

This chain uses TRBV7-3 with TRBJ2-7; tentative D call: TRBD1 (6 bases). Trimming removed 5 bases at V and 3 bases at J, with 17 bases between. Germline assignment: CDR1 SGHTA and CDR2 FQGTGA. The CDR3 runs to 15 residues. Written as DNA, the CDR3 is TGTGCCAGCAGCCCAAGGCGGACAGCGATCTACGAGCAGTACTTC. This codes for CASSPRRTAIYEQYF. The variable domain in full, completed from reference TRBV7-3 and TRBJ2-7, reads GAGVSQTPSNKVTEKGKYVELRCDPISGHTALYWYRQSLGQGPEFLIYFQGTGAADDSGLPNDRFFAVRPEGSVSTLKIQRTERGDSAVYLCASSPRRTAIYEQYFGPGTRLTVT.

The chain combines TRBV9 with TRBJ1-1; D is undetermined. Germline assignment: CDR1 SGDLS and CDR2 YYNGEE. The length of the CDR3 is 15 residues. Trimming stripped 0 bases from V and 0 bases from J, with 9 bases between. The CDR3 coding sequence is TGTGCCAGCAGCGTAGAACAGAGCCTGAACACTGAAGCTTTCTTT. This encodes CASSVEQSLNTEAFF.

The V and J genes are TRBV10-3 and TRBJ1-1; possible D gene TRBD1, 6 bases. The germline V and J ends were trimmed by 9 bases and 2 bases, with 25 bases remaining between them. The CDR3 sequence is 17 residues long. Germline V gives CDR1 ENHRY, CDR2 SYGVKD. DNA of the CDR3: TGTGCCATTCACGGGGGCTGGGAGGGGTCGGACAACACTGAAGCTTTCTTT. This encodes CAIHGGWEGSDNTEAFF.

V is TRBV7-9 and J is TRBJ1-1; TRBD1 might be the D (6 bases). Germline V gene sequence: CDR1 SEHNR, CDR2 FQNEAQ (reference sequence). The CDR3 length is 14 residues. V shed 3 bases and J shed 1 base, with 9 bases lying between them. CDR3 residues: CASSFMTGNTEAFF. The CDR3 DNA reads as TGTGCCAGCAGCTTTATGACAGGGAACACTGAAGCTTTCTTT. Drawing the rest from reference TRBV7-9 and TRBJ1-1, the complete variable domain is DTGVSQNPRHKITKRGQNVTFRCDPISEHNRLYWYRQTLGQGPEFLTYFQNEAQLEKSRLLSDRFSAERPKGSFSTLEIQRTEQGDSAMYLCASSFMTGNTEAFFGQGTRLTVV.

This chain connects TRBV7-9 to TRBJ1-2; D unresolved. Germline V gives CDR1 SEHNR, CDR2 FQNEAQ (reference sequence). The CDR3 is 14 residues long. V was pared by 3 bases and J by 0 bases, with 8 bases between. This CDR3 reads CASSFGEANYGYTF. The CDR3 coding sequence is TGTGCCAGCAGCTTCGGCGAGGCTAACTATGGCTACACCTTC.